This T cell receptor (beta chain) was observed in a study of shared clonotypes between healthy human individuals. V lost 5 bases, J lost 4 bases, and 8 bases stayed unmatched. The germline gives CDR1 LNHDA, CDR2 SQIVND (reference sequence). There are 16 residues in the CDR3. Donors were Caucasian adults residing in Nashville, Tennessee, USA. This table comes from immunoSEQ multiplex PCR, and its TCRdb copy is limited to in-frame clones, with some not included. The sample lists some 2,000,000 clones; approximately 94% were seen once. Study results and limitations: Among donors, sharing of clonotypes was expected to be affected by sequencing depth.

In the case of this clone: Its antigen is unknown.

The TCR originated in a man aged 18-30 years in good health. The V call is TRBV19, the J call TRBJ1-6, with 7 bases identical to TRBD1. The sequenced sample consisted of naive CD4+ T cells sorted from blood. Subset meaning: CD45RA+ positively selected. The chain's CDR3 is CASSRQGTAYNSPLHF. The CDR3 DNA sequence: TGTGCCAGTAGTCGCCAGGGGACAGCTTATAATTCACCCCTCCACTTT.